Reported below is one T cell receptor (beta chain). Its antigen is still unknown. The data belong to a study of T cells in Graves' hyperthyroidism and ophthalmopathy. Whole-study findings and limits: The model forecast ophthalmopathy, anticipating it by a median around 6.4 months before onset. Expanded thyroid clonotypes (above 0.001) were mostly also found in blood.

A NOSPECS grade of at least 4, a Clinical Activity Score of at least 3 and duration under 3 months were recorded in ophthalmopathy patients. On the basis of clinical symptoms, serum thyroxine and TRAb, thyroid ultrasound and orbital computed tomography, diagnoses were made. TCR beta CDR3 regions were amplified from RNA. In the first-round RT-PCR of the TCR CDR3, the HTBI primer set was used. Each CDR3 protein is one row after TCRdb ran MiXCR on the multiplex PCR reads. The sample has almost 500,000 distinct CDR3 sequences, approximately 23% seen once. The sample was blood. This sequence was found in a woman in her 70s with Graves' ophthalmopathy.

CDR3 nucleotides: TGTGCCAGCAGCTCCCCTGTAGTTGGCTACACCTTC. It translates to CASSSPVVGYTF. The chain links TRBV6-1 to TRBJ1-2; D remains unclear. This CDR3 is built from 12 residues. The germline V and J ends were trimmed by 6 bases and 7 bases, with 12 bases remaining between them. CDR1 is MNHNS and CDR2 is SASEGT in the germline V gene.